This TCR beta chain was captured in a study of shared clonotypes between healthy human individuals. The CD4+ fraction was divided into a CD45RA+ naive subset and a CD45RA-negative memory subset. The V end was cut by 1 base, the J end by 0 bases, with 11 bases between. The germline gives CDR1 SGDLS, CDR2 YYNGEE. This CDR3 region has 16 residues. Profiled with immunoSEQ multiplex PCR; TCRdb holds only in-frame clones, not every one. This sample carries 950,000 to 1,200,000 clones, approximately 77% of them seen once, and the ten largest clones take 0.89%. This TCR was sampled from a man aged 18 to 30 in good health. Some clones in this sample may be carry-over from other donors' samples. This rearrangement joins TRBV9 to TRBJ1-3; D remains ambiguous. The sequenced material came from memory CD4+ T cells from PBMCs. Subset defined: CD45RA-negative fraction. The CDR3 DNA sequence: TGTGCCAGCAGCGTAATGGCAGGCGGCTCTGGAAACACCATATATTTT. It translates to CASSVMAGGSGNTIYF.